This TCR beta chain came from a study of vaccination and CD4 T cells after COVID-19. Overall study: Two mRNA vaccine doses were given, either BNT162b2 or mRNA-1273. Post-diagnosis, post-COVID samples were collected after a median approximately three months, ranging 35 to 161.

There were positive PCR dates ranging from March to December 2020, all predating US Alpha, Beta and Delta variants. This CDR3 region has 17 residues. J gave up 2 bases and V 5 bases, and 7 bases lay outside the gene matches. From the PCR reads, TCRdb called clonotypes with MiXCR, one entry per CDR3 protein. The sample lists about 21,000 distinct CDR3 sequences, 50% to 60% seen once, with about 0.89% in the top ten. The material was CD4+ T cells from blood, obtained before SARS-CoV-2 vaccination. The J gene is TRBJ2-6, the V gene TRBV12-3 or TRBV12-4, with TRBD1 matching 9 bases. This clonotype was sampled from a human donor who had recovered from COVID-19. The CDR3 here is CASSAGTGNAGANVLTF. Here the CDR3 DNA reads TGTGCCAGCAGTGCCGGGACAGGGAACGCTGGGGCCAACGTCCTGACTTTC.